This entry describes one T cell receptor beta chain. Its antigen is currently unknown. This sample is drawn from a study of T cell repertoires in cytomegalovirus infection. Study conclusions and caveats: What dominated the ex vivo response were HLA-C-restricted CMV-specific TCR beta clonotypes.

MiXCR, applied by TCRdb to the reads, yields one record per CDR3 protein. This table holds roughly 760,000 distinct CDR3 sequences, under 40% found once. With V trimmed by 7 bases and J by 3 bases, 11 bases remained unmatched. The CDR3 runs to 15 residues. The germline CDR1 and CDR2 sequences are MDHEN and SYDVKM. This sequence joins TRBV28 and TRBJ1-2; 7 nucleotides agree with TRBD1. Sequencing was carried out using PBMCs. This receptor was obtained from a human donor in good health (CMV status not recorded). Some clones in this sample may be carry-over from other donors' samples. The CDR3 region is CASTLATGSYYGYTF. Written as DNA, the CDR3 is TGTGCCAGCACCCTCGCGACAGGGTCCTACTATGGCTACACCTTC.